This TCR beta chain was captured in a study of blood T cell repertoires in COVID-19. Study at large: The United States, Italy and Spain supplied acute and convalescent COVID-19 samples. From T cells, B-cell-depleted T cells, or PBMCs came the material, which was cDNA or gDNA.

The germline gives CDR1 SGHTA, CDR2 FQGNSA. The CDR3 sequence is 15 residues long. With V trimmed by 1 base and J by 4 bases, 2 bases remained unmatched. As originally analysed: Amplification of reference gene primers provided the estimated nucleated cell counts. This table comes from immunoSEQ multiplex PCR, and its TCRdb copy is limited to in-frame clones, with some not included. That table is the source of V, J and clone size, and D and trimming were worked out from the DNA. The profile shows fewer than 55,000 clones, around 82% of them singletons. The chain couples TRBV7-2 to TRBJ1-5, with 9 bases identical to TRBD1. Sequences were obtained from peripheral blood. This TCR came from a woman aged 55 to 70 with acute or convalescent COVID-19. CDR3 DNA: TGTGCCAGCAGCTTAGTTGGGACAGGGAATCAGCCCCAGCATTTT. Amino acid sequence: CASSLVGTGNQPQHF.